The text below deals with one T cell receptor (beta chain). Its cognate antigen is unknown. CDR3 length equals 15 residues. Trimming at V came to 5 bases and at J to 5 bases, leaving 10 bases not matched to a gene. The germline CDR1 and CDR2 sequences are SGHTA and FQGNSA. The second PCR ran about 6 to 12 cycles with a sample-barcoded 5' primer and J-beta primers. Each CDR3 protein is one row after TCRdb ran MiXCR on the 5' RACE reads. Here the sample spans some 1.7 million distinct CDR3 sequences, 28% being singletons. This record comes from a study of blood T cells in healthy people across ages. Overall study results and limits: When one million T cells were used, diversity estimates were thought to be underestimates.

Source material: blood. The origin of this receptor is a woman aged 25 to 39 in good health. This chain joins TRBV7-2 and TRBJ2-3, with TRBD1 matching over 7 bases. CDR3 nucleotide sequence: TGTGCCAGCAGCCCCCGCAGGGGGAAAGGAGATACGCAGTATTTT. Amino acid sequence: CASSPRRGKGDTQYF.